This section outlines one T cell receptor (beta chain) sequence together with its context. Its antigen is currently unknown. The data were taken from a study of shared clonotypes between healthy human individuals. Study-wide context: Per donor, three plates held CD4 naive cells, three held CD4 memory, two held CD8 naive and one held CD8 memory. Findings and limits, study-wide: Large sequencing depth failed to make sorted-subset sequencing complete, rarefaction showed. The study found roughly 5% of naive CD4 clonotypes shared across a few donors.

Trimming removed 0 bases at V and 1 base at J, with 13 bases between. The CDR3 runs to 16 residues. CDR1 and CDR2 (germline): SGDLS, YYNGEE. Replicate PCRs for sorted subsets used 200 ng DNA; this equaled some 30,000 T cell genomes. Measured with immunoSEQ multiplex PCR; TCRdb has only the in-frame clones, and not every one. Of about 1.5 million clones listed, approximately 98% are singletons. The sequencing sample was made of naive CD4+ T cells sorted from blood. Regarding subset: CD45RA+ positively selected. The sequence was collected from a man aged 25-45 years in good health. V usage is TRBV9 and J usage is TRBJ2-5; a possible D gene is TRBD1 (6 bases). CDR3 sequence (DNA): TGTGCCAGCAGCGTAGGGGGGCGGCGGAGCCAAGAGACCCAGTACTTC. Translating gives CASSVGGRRSQETQYF.